The sequence of this T cell receptor (beta chain) was determined in a study of identifying expanded T cells in peripheral blood. Using immunoSEQ multiplex PCR, the repertoire was profiled, and TCRdb retains in-frame clones only, with some absent. The data show about 81,000 clones, with around 84% seen just once and about 20% held by the top ten. The CDR3 spans 15 residues. Germline CDR1 LGHNA, CDR2 YSLEER. The V and J ends lost 0 bases and 2 bases respectively, with 11 bases between them. Study results and caveats: Across healthy donors, higher total template counts meant significantly greater approximately two-week count variance.

Of note for this clone: Its antigen is as yet unknown.

The chain employs TRBV4-3 and TRBJ2-7; D ambiguous. The sequencing sample was made of blood. This sequence was found in a person aged 18 to 75 in good health. The CDR3 loop reads CASSQDFGQPYEQYF. Written as DNA, the CDR3 is TGCGCCAGCAGCCAAGATTTCGGGCAGCCCTACGAGCAGTACTTC.